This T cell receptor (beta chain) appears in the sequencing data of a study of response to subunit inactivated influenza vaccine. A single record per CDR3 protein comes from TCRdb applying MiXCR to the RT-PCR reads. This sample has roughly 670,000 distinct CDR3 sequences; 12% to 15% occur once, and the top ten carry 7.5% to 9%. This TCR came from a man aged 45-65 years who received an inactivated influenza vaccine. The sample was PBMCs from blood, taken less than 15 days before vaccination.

CDR3 in amino acids: CASGPPPSHTQYF. The CDR3 nucleotides read TGTGCCAGCGGACCTCCTCCGTCACATACGCAGTATTTT. This chain uses TRBV2 with TRBJ2-3, with D hard to call. The ends were cut back, 8 bases at V and 7 bases at J, with 16 bases in the middle. Germline CDR1 reads SNHLY; CDR2 reads FYNNEI. This CDR3 region has 13 residues.